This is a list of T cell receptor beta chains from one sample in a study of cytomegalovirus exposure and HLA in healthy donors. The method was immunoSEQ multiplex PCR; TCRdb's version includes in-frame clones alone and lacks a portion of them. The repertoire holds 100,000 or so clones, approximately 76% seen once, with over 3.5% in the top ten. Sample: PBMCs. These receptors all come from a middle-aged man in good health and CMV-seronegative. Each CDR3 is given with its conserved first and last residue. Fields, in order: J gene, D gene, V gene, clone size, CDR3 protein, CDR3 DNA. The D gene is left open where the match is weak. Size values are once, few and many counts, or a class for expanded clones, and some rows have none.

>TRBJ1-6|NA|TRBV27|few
CASSLAHQTHYNSPLHF
TGTGCCAGCAGTTTAGCCCATCAGACTCATTATAATTCACCCCTCCACTTT
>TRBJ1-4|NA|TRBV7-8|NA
CASSFPGGADEKLFF
TGTGCCAGCAGCTTCCCTGGGGGGGCAGATGAAAAACTGTTTTTT
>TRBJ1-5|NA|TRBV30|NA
CAWRHGNNQPQHF
TGTGCCTGGAGACACGGGAACAATCAGCCCCAGCATTTT
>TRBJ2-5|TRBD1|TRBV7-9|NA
CAGGTGDQETQYF
TGTGCCGGGGGGACAGGGGACCAAGAGACCCAGTACTTC
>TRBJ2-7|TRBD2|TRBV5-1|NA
CASRASGGVSAYEQYF
TGCGCCAGCAGAGCTAGCGGGGGGGTCTCAGCCTACGAGCAGTACTTC
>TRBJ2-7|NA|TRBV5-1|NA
CASSLGGSQNSYEQYF
TGCGCCAGCAGCTTGGGAGGCAGCCAAAACTCCTACGAGCAGTACTTC
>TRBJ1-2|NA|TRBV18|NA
CASSPWRDGGYTF
TGTGCCAGCTCACCATGGAGGGACGGTGGCTACACCTTC
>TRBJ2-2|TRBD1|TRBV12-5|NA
CASGSRTGGYTGELFF
TGTGCTAGTGGTTCCCGGACAGGGGGGTATACCGGGGAGCTGTTTTTT
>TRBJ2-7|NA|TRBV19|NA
CASSPTSVSYEQYF
TGTGCCAGTAGCCCCACCTCGGTCTCCTACGAGCAGTACTTC
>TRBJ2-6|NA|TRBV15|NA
CATSTASSGANVLTF
TGTGCCACCAGCACTGCCAGCTCTGGGGCCAACGTCCTGACTTTC
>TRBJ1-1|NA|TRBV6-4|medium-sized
CASSAPQNTEAFF
TGTGCCAGCAGTGCCCCCCAGAACACTGAAGCTTTCTTT
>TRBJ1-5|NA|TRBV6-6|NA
CASSYSNSNQPQHF
TGTGCCAGCAGTTACTCCAATAGCAATCAGCCCCAGCATTTT
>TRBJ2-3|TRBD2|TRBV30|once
CAWRTSGGADTQYF
TGTGCCTGGAGGACTAGCGGGGGGGCGGATACGCAGTATTTT
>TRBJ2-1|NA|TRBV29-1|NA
CSVETNYNEQFF
TGCAGCGTTGAAACTAACTACAATGAGCAGTTCTTC
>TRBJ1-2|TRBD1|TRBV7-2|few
CASSYRTGDGYTF
TGTGCCAGCAGCTACCGGACAGGGGATGGCTACACCTTC
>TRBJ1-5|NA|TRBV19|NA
CASSIGGSNQPQHF
TGTGCCAGTAGTATCGGGGGTAGCAATCAGCCCCAGCATTTT
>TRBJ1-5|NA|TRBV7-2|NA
CASSLGGTSNQPQHF
TGTGCCAGCAGCTTGGGGGGGACCAGCAATCAGCCCCAGCATTTT
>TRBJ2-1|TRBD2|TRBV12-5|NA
CASGLRLAGYGGHNEQFF
TGTGCTAGTGGCCTCCGACTAGCGGGCTACGGCGGCCACAATGAGCAGTTCTTC
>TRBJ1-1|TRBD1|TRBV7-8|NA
CASSFGQGETEAFF
TGTGCCAGCAGCTTTGGACAGGGGGAAACTGAAGCTTTCTTT
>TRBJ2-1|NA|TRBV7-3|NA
CASSPRSGSNEQFF
TGTGCCAGCAGCCCTCGAAGCGGGTCGAATGAGCAGTTCTTC
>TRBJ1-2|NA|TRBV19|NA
CASTSRRGDGYTF
TGTGCCAGTACCTCTCGAAGGGGTGACGGCTACACCTTC
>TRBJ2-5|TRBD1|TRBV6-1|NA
CASKKATGVVETQYF
TGTGCCAGCAAGAAAGCGACAGGGGTTGTAGAGACCCAGTACTTC
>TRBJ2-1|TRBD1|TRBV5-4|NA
CASSKGQGDNEQFF
TGTGCCAGCAGCAAAGGACAGGGCGACAATGAGCAGTTCTTC
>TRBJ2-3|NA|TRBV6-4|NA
CASSDGAGGTDTQYF
TGTGCCAGCAGTGACGGGGCAGGGGGGACAGATACGCAGTATTTT
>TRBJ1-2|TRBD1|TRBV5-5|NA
CASSPDRVNYGYTF
TGTGCCAGCAGCCCGGACAGGGTTAACTATGGCTACACCTTC
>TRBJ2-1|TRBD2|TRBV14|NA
CASSPKGLAGVEQFF
TGTGCCAGCAGCCCAAAGGGACTAGCGGGGGTTGAGCAGTTCTTC
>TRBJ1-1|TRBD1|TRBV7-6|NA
CASSNPGQVYTF
TGTGCCAGCAGCAACCCGGGACAGGTCTATACTTTT
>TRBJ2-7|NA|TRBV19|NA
CATSSDRFSYEQYF
TGTGCCACCTCCTCAGACAGGTTCTCCTACGAGCAGTACTTC
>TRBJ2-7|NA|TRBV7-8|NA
CASSRQRTAYEQYF
TGTGCCAGCAGCCGTCAGCGGACAGCCTACGAGCAGTACTTC
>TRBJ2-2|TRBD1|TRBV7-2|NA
CASSWGQGADTGELFF
TGTGCCAGCAGCTGGGGACAGGGGGCTGACACCGGGGAGCTGTTTTTT
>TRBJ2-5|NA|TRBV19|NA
CASSPGTTLETQYF
TGTGCCAGTAGTCCCGGGACAACCCTAGAGACCCAGTACTTC
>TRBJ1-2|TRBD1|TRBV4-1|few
CASSQAGTGRAKPGYTF
TGCGCCAGCAGCCAAGCCGGGACAGGGCGGGCCAAACCTGGCTACACCTTC
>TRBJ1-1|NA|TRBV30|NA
CAWSEGQFDTEAFF
TGTGCCTGGAGTGAAGGACAGTTCGACACTGAAGCTTTCTTT
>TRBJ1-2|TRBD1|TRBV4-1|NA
CASSQAGTGLNYGYTF
TGCGCCAGCAGCCAAGCCGGGACAGGCTTAAACTATGGCTACACCTTC
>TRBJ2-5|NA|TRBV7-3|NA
CASSLGSVSGPQETQYF
TGTGCCAGCAGCTTAGGTAGCGTGAGCGGACCTCAAGAGACCCAGTACTTC
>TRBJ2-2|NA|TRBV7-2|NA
CASSMGGGPTGELFF
TGTGCCAGCAGCATGGGGGGGGGCCCGACCGGGGAGCTGTTTTTT
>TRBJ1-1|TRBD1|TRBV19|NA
CASTPTGGGTEAFF
TGTGCCAGTACCCCGACAGGGGGTGGAACTGAAGCTTTCTTT
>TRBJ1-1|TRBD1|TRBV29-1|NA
CSALQGRTEAFF
TGCAGCGCCTTACAGGGGCGCACTGAAGCTTTCTTT
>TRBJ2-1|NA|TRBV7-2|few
CASSYTEVDEQFF
TGTGCCAGCAGCTATACGGAGGTCGATGAGCAGTTCTTC
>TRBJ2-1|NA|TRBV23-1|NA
CASSHHVLAVIYNEQFF
TGCGCCAGCAGTCACCACGTTTTAGCGGTTATCTACAATGAGCAGTTCTTC
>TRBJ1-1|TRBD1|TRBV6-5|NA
CASSYEGQGNTEAFF
TGTGCCAGCAGTTACGAGGGACAGGGCAACACTGAAGCTTTCTTT
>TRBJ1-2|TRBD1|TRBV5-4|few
CASSLGDRGNGYTF
TGTGCCAGCAGCTTGGGGGACAGGGGAAATGGCTACACCTTC
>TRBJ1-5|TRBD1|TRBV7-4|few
CAGPTGTESNQPQHF
TGTGCCGGTCCCACCGGGACAGAAAGCAATCAGCCCCAGCATTTT